Shown below are 21 T cell receptor beta chains from a single sample sequenced in a study of response to subunit inactivated influenza vaccine. One entry per CDR3 protein, called by TCRdb with MiXCR from the RT-PCR reads. The sample records 650,000 or so distinct CDR3 sequences, around 15% being singletons. This specimen was PBMCs from blood, taken around two weeks before vaccination. These receptors originate from a man aged 50-59 years who received an inactivated influenza vaccine.

The chain recombines TRBV20-1 with TRBJ2-1, with 8 nucleotides matching TRBD2. V trimming: 0 bases; J trimming: 3 bases; junction bases outside the gene matches: 13. There are 18 residues in the CDR3. In germline, CDR1 is DFQATT, CDR2 SNEGSKA (reference sequence). The CDR3 DNA is TGCAGTGCTAGAGATAAGTGGGGAGAGCGGGGGTTCTACAATGAGCAGTTCTTC. It translates to CSARDKWGERGFYNEQFF.

This clonotype was observed once. A read error may account for a junction end that differs from germline. The rearrangement links TRBV6-5 to TRBJ2-1; no definite D call. The CDR3 loop spans 11 amino acids. Germline CDR1 reads MNHEY; CDR2 reads SVGAGI. CDR3 sequence: CASGQNVNNVF. CDR3 nucleotide sequence: TGTGCCAGCGGGCAGAATGTAAACAATGTCTTC.

As to this clonotype: This may arise from a read error, as a much more abundant clone is one base away. This chain joins TRBV4-2 and TRBJ2-1; 7 bases align to TRBD1. Germline-derived CDR1 and CDR2 are LGHNA and YNFKEQ. The CDR3 extends over 16 amino acids. CDR3 region: CASSQNRGSSYNEQIF. CDR3 DNA: TGTGCCAGCAGCCAAAACAGGGGAAGCTCCTACAATGAGCAGATCTTC.

This chain links TRBV5-1 with TRBJ1-1; D is unresolved. CDR3 length: 15 amino acids. With 1 base removed from V and 0 bases from J, the gap between germline ends came to 10 bases. Germline V gives CDR1 SGHRS, CDR2 YFSETQ. This CDR3 reads CASSLTNPMNTEAFF. CDR3 nucleotides: TGCGCCAGCAGCTTGACTAACCCTATGAACACTGAAGCTTTCTTT.

Only a few counts were recorded for this clonotype. V gene TRBV19 combines with J gene TRBJ2-3; tentatively, D is TRBD2 (6 bases). The CDR3 covers 14 residues. Germline-derived CDR1 and CDR2 are LNHDA and SQIVND (reference sequence). Trimming removed 7 bases at V and 7 bases at J, with 18 bases between. CDR3 DNA sequence: TGTGCCAGTATGCCCGGGGGTACGAGGAATACGCAGTATTTT. It codes for CASMPGGTRNTQYF.

This clonotype came up many times. The chain uses TRBV20-1 and TRBJ2-1; D may be TRBD1 (6 bases). V was trimmed by 4 bases and J by 4 bases, leaving 17 bases between them. This CDR3 region has 15 residues. CDR1 and CDR2 (germline): DFQATT, SNEGSKA (reference sequence). DNA for the CDR3: TGCAGTGCTAAGAAGGGCCAGGGGAAGTACAATGAGCAGTTCTTC. Translated, it gives CSAKKGQGKYNEQFF.

The J gene is TRBJ1-5, the V gene TRBV10-3, with TRBD1 matching over 9 bases. Germline assignment: CDR1 ENHRY and CDR2 SYGVKD. After removal of 10 bases from V and 4 bases from J, the junction contained 11 bases not matched to a gene. The CDR3 extends over 15 amino acids. The CDR3 sequence: CATQSPGQGNQPQHF. CDR3 bases: TGTGCCACCCAGTCCCCGGGACAGGGAAATCAGCCCCAGCATTTT.

The chain combines TRBV7-9 with TRBJ2-3; no definite D call. The CDR3 length is 15 residues. V lost 0 bases to trimming and J lost 2 bases, with 9 bases between them. CDR1 is SEHNR, CDR2 FQNEAQ, per germline (reference sequence). As DNA, the CDR3 is TGTGCCAGCAGCTTAGCCCTTAAAAACACAGATACGCAGTATTTT. This encodes CASSLALKNTDTQYF.

This chain connects TRBV7-9 to TRBJ1-5; D might be TRBD1 (5 bases). Trimming removed 5 bases at V and 7 bases at J, with 15 bases between. Germline lookup yields CDR1 SEHNR and CDR2 FQNEAQ (reference sequence). The CDR3 extends over 14 amino acids. The CDR3 DNA follows: TGTGCCAGCAGCCGTGAGGGGTTTGAGCAGCCCCAGCATTTT. Amino acids: CASSREGFEQPQHF. Using reference TRBV7-9 and TRBJ1-5 for the parts outside the CDR3, the full variable domain is DTGVSQNPRHKITKRGQNVTFRCDPISEHNRLYWYRQTLGQGPEFLTYFQNEAQLEKSRLLSDRFSAERPKGSFSTLEIQRTEQGDSAMYLCASSREGFEQPQHFGDGTRLSIL.

The chain couples TRBV20-1 to TRBJ1-6; 8 bases map to TRBD1. V trimming: 5 bases; J trimming: 5 bases; junction bases outside the gene matches: 5. CDR3 length equals 14 residues. Germline assignment: CDR1 DFQATT and CDR2 SNEGSKA (reference sequence). DNA of the CDR3: TGCAGTGCTCCCAGACAGGGGAATAATTCACCCCTCCACTTT. As protein: CSAPRQGNNSPLHF.

V is TRBV2 and J is TRBJ1-1; 8 nucleotides agree with TRBD1. The V and J ends lost 8 bases and 4 bases, in that order; junction bases with no gene match: 3. The CDR3 length is 12 residues. Germline assignment: CDR1 SNHLY and CDR2 FYNNEI. CDR3 coding DNA: TGTGCCAGCGGACAGGGTATCACTGAAGCTTTCTTT. Its translation is CASGQGITEAFF.

Worth noting for this clonotype: A much larger clone lies a single base off, so this may be a read error. The V and J genes are TRBV28 and TRBJ2-5; TRBD2 matches at 7 bases. Germline V lookup: CDR1 MDHEN, CDR2 SYDVKM. This CDR3 spans 14 amino acids. The CDR3 spells CTSSFRGDRQTQYF. As DNA, the CDR3 is TGTACCAGCAGTTTTCGGGGGGACCGGCAGACCCAGTACTTC.

A few counts support this clonotype. V usage is TRBV4-1 and J usage is TRBJ2-2; weak D call: TRBD1 (5 bases). The germline CDR1 and CDR2 sequences are MGHRA and YSYEKL. Trimming pared 4 bases from V and 0 bases from J, leaving 12 bases between. The CDR3 extends over 16 amino acids. CDR3 DNA sequence: TGCGCCAGCAGCCCAGGGCAGGGCCCGAACACCGGGGAGCTGTTTTTT. Residues: CASSPGQGPNTGELFF.

The CDR3 DNA is TGTGCCAGCAGTTCCGCGGGTGTCGGTTGCACCTTC. Amino acids: CASSSAGVGCTF. The J gene is TRBJ1-2, the V gene TRBV6-6, with unresolved D. Trimming left V 4 bases short and J 13 bases short, with 16 bases between. Germline V lookup: CDR1 MNHNY, CDR2 SVGAGI (reference sequence). The CDR3 covers 12 residues.

V gene TRBV11-1 combines with J gene TRBJ1-4; D unclear. V dropped 1 base and J dropped 8 bases, with 5 bases sitting between them. The CDR3 has 12 amino acids. Germline V gene data show CDR1 as SGHAT and CDR2 as FQDESV (reference sequence). The CDR3 nucleotides are TGTGCCAGCAGCTTAGACCGCGAAAAACTGTTTTTT. This codes for CASSLDREKLFF.

The chain links TRBV6-6 to TRBJ1-1; possible D gene TRBD1, 5 bases. Germline loops: CDR1 MNHNY, CDR2 SVGAGI (reference sequence). The CDR3 runs to 11 residues. Deletions cut 8 bases from V and 8 bases from J, with 12 bases between. The CDR3 nucleotides are TGTGCCAGCGGCAGAGGACAAGAAGCTTTCTTT. Translating gives CASGRGQEAFF.

In its sample, this clonotype was seen a few times. The V gene is TRBV5-1, the J gene TRBJ1-1; D perhaps matches TRBD1 (6 bases). CDR1 SGHRS and CDR2 YFSETQ come from the germline V gene. Trimming took off 4 bases at V and 2 bases at J, with 12 bases between the two ends. The CDR3 loop spans 14 amino acids. CDR3 in DNA: TGCGCCAGCAGCAGCGGACAGAGTAACACTGAAGCTTTCTTT. This gives the protein CASSSGQSNTEAFF.

A few counts support this clonotype. The J gene is TRBJ2-7, the V gene TRBV4-1, with D possibly being TRBD2 (6 bases). V was pared by 2 bases and J by 4 bases, with 18 bases between. The CDR3 runs 16 residues. CDR1 MGHRA and CDR2 YSYEKL come from the germline V gene. Written as DNA, the CDR3 is TGCGCCAGCAGCCAAAACCCGGGACGGGGGTTTTACGAGCAGTACTTC. Protein: CASSQNPGRGFYEQYF.

This clonotype was counted many times. The genes are TRBV12-3 or TRBV12-4 and TRBJ1-5; D unresolved. V was pared by 3 bases and J by 3 bases, with 9 bases between. CDR3 length: 14 residues. DNA for the CDR3: TGTGCCAGCAGTTTTTCAGGATCCAATCAGCCCCAGCATTTT. It yields the protein CASSFSGSNQPQHF.

This clonotype occurred a few times. The chain employs TRBV20-1 and TRBJ2-1; D is unclear. Trimming took off 0 bases at V and 8 bases at J, with 14 bases between the two ends. CDR1 and CDR2 from the germline V gene are DFQATT and SNEGSKA (reference sequence). The CDR3 consists of 14 residues. The CDR3 coding sequence is TGCAGTGCTAGAGATTCCATCAAGGAACATGAGCAGTTCTTC. Protein sequence: CSARDSIKEHEQFF.

This clonotype has only a few counts. The chain joins TRBV4-1 to TRBJ2-2; 13 bases are a match to TRBD2. J gave up 5 bases and V 3 bases, and 6 bases lay outside the gene matches. Germline CDR1 MGHRA, CDR2 YSYEKL. This CDR3 is built from 17 residues. The CDR3 coding sequence is TGCGCCAGCAGCCAGGCGGGACTAGCGGGACAAACCGGGGAGCTGTTTTTT. The encoded protein is CASSQAGLAGQTGELFF.